These T cell receptor beta chains were read from a single sample in a study of blood T cell dynamics during melanoma immunotherapy. TCRdb's table, derived via immunoSEQ multiplex PCR, lists solely in-frame clones and lacks some. The table includes approximately 6,000 clones, 80% to 95% detected once. This specimen consisted of cell-free DNA from blood, obtained from a patient treated with checkpoint blockade. The receptor source for this set is a human donor with melanoma. CDR3s include the opening cysteine and the closing phenylalanine or tryptophan. Each record gives: J gene, V gene, D gene, clone size, CDR3 protein, CDR3 DNA. The D gene is left open where the match is weak. For some rows the clone size is stated as once, few or many, or as a class when expanded; others skip it.

TRBJ2-2,TRBV5-4,.,.,CASSTGRALSELFF,TGTGCCAGCAGCACAGGACGGGCCCTCTCTGAGCTGTTTTTT
TRBJ2-1,TRBV7-3,TRBD2,.,CASSTMTSGSVGEQFF,TGTGCCAGCAGCACAATGACTAGCGGGAGTGTCGGTGAGCAGTTCTTC
TRBJ2-3,TRBV27,TRBD2,.,CASRDRLAGGATQYF,TGTGCCAGCAGAGACCGACTAGCGGGGGGAGCTACGCAGTATTTT
TRBJ2-4,TRBV7-2,.,.,CASSLEGGQAKNIQYF,TGTGCCAGCAGCTTAGAGGGCGGCCAAGCCAAAAACATTCAGTACTTC
TRBJ1-3,TRBV23-1,.,.,CASSSAGTSSGNTIYF,TGCGCCAGCTCTTCGGCAGGTACAAGCTCTGGAAACACCATATATTTT
TRBJ2-5,TRBV10-2,TRBD2,.,CASSESRGRQETQYF,TGCGCCAGCAGTGAGTCGCGGGGGAGACAAGAGACCCAGTACTTC
TRBJ2-7,TRBV19,.,once,CASSIEGVPSYEQYF,TGTGCCAGTAGTATAGAGGGGGTTCCCTCCTACGAGCAGTACTTC
TRBJ1-1,TRBV10-1,.,.,CASSESTNAPSTEAFF,TGCGCCAGCAGTGAGTCAACAAACGCCCCTTCCACTGAAGCTTTCTTT
TRBJ2-5,TRBV11-3,TRBD1,.,CASSKQGETQYF,TGTGCCAGCAGCAAACAGGGGGAGACCCAGTACTTC
TRBJ2-5,TRBV19,TRBD2,.,CASSPSGAFWVQYF,TGTGCCAGTAGTCCTAGCGGGGCCTTTTGGGTCCAGTACTTC
TRBJ2-1,TRBV7-2,TRBD1,few,CASSTGPGQYYNEQFF,TGTGCCAGCTCCACCGGACCGGGACAGTACTACAATGAGCAGTTCTTC
TRBJ2-7,TRBV2,.,.,CASKAGPYEQYF,TGTGCCAGCAAAGCAGGGCCCTACGAGCAGTACTTC
TRBJ2-7,TRBV18,.,.,CASSPFDGPPGEQYF,TGTGCCAGCTCACCTTTTGACGGACCTCCGGGCGAGCAGTACTTC
TRBJ1-2,TRBV27,.,.,CASTPDGNYGYTF,TGTGCCAGCACCCCGGACGGGAACTATGGCTACACCTTC
TRBJ2-1,TRBV5-1,TRBD2,once,CASSQGLADYNEQFF,TGCGCCAGCAGCCAGGGACTAGCGGACTACAATGAGCAGTTCTTC
TRBJ2-5,TRBV5-4,.,few,CASSLGQEETQYF,TGTGCCAGCAGCTTGGGGCAGGAAGAGACCCAGTACTTC